Listed here is a single T cell receptor beta chain. The antigen is undetermined. The CDR3 has 11 residues. Germline loops: CDR1 LNHNV, CDR2 YYDKDF (reference sequence). V dropped 2 bases and J dropped 7 bases, with 2 bases sitting between them. The data stem from a study of esophageal squamous cell carcinoma under preoperative chemotherapy. Overall study context: TCR repertoires were profiled from both peripheral blood T cells and tumor-infiltrating lymphocytes.

Study-level results: Chemotherapy was followed by significantly higher TCR diversity in peripheral T cells only, not tumor-infiltrating lymphocytes. After treatment, tumor-infiltrating lymphocytes apparently came partly from blood T cells.

MiXCR, run by TCRdb on the PCR reads, gives a single entry per CDR3 protein. The data show tens of thousands of distinct CDR3 sequences, under 55% seen once. Indicated time point: before preoperative PTX-NDP chemotherapy. Before surgery, patients were given preoperative paclitaxel-nedaplatin chemotherapy. The rearrangement uses TRBV15 and TRBJ2-2, with no clear D. This TCR derives from a human donor with esophageal squamous cell carcinoma. The donor label of this sample is uncertain. The specimen was taken from a patient given preoperative chemotherapy. Here the CDR3 DNA reads TGTGCCACCAGCAGACACGGGGAGCTGTTTTTT. Translation: CATSRHGELFF.